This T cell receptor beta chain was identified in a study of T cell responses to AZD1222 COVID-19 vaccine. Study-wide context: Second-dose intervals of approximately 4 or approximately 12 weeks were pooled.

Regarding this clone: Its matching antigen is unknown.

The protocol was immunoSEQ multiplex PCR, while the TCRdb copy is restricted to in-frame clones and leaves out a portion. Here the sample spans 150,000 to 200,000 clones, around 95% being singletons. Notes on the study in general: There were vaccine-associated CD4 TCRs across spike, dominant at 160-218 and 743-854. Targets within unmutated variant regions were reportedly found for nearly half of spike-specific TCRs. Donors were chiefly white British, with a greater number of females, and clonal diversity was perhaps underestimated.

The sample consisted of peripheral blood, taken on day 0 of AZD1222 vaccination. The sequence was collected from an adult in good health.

DNA for the CDR3: TGTGCCAGCAGCCAAGAAGTAGGACGGGAGATGTTCAATGAGCAGTTCTTC. Its protein product is CASSQEVGREMFNEQFF. This chain links TRBV4-2 with TRBJ2-1; maybe TRBD2 (6 bases). This CDR3 region has 17 residues. With 0 bases removed from V and 6 bases from J, the gap between germline ends came to 18 bases. CDR1 is LGHNA, CDR2 YNFKEQ, per germline.